These 19 T cell receptor beta chains share one sample of origin, sequenced in a study of blood T cells in healthy people across ages. A second roughly 6 to 11 cycle PCR used barcoded and J-beta primers. TCRdb used MiXCR to reprocess the 5' RACE reads, holding one entry per CDR3 protein. The sample consists of over 600,000 distinct CDR3 sequences, 46% of them appearing once. Specimen: blood. All receptors come from an elderly man in good health.

This clonotype was observed a few times. The V call is TRBV5-1, the J call TRBJ2-3, with TRBD2 identical over 7 bases. The CDR3 is 14 amino acids. V trimming: 3 bases; J trimming: 5 bases; junction bases outside the gene matches: 6. Germline V CDR1 and CDR2: SGHRS, YFSETQ. The CDR3 DNA follows: TGCGCCAGCAGCTCCCGACTAGCTGAAGATACGCAGTATTTT. Its protein is CASSSRLAEDTQYF. Full variable domain (remainder filled in from reference TRBV5-1 and TRBJ2-3): KAGVTQTPRYLIKTRGQQVTLSCSPISGHRSVSWYQQTPGQGLQFLFEYFSETQRNKGNFPGRFSGRQFSNSRSEMNVSTLELGDSALYLCASSSRLAEDTQYFGPGTRLTVL.

V gene TRBV6-1 combines with J gene TRBJ2-5, with D hard to call. The end of the DNA fits TRBJ2-7 better, so the J call may be wrong. The CDR3 loop spans 15 amino acids. CDR1 and CDR2 (germline): MNHNS, SASEGT. The CDR3 sequence: CASSQETLISYEQYF. The CDR3 DNA sequence: TGTGCCAGCAGTCAAGAGACTTTAATCTCCTACGAGCAGTACTTC.

The chain is built from TRBV6-2 or TRBV6-3 and TRBJ2-3; TRBD2 might be the D (6 bases). Germline V gene data show CDR1 as MNHEY and CDR2 as SVGEGT. CDR3 length equals 13 residues. Trimming took 5 bases from V and 6 from J, leaving 12 bases between them. This CDR3 reads CASSKRERDTQYF. CDR3 coding DNA: TGTGCCAGCAGTAAACGGGAGCGGGATACGCAGTATTTT.

V is TRBV28 and J is TRBJ1-1; D is unclear. This CDR3 has 12 residues. Trimming took off 1 base at V and 10 bases at J, with 10 bases between the two ends. The germline CDR1 and CDR2 sequences are MDHEN and SYDVKM. CDR3 in DNA: TGTGCCAGCAGTTTATATCCGGGTTCAGCTTTCTTT. Amino acid sequence: CASSLYPGSAFF.

This clonotype was detected a few times. The rearrangement uses TRBV12-3 or TRBV12-4 and TRBJ2-1; TRBD1 aligns across 10 bases. J lost 6 bases, V lost 5 bases, and 10 bases had no gene match. The CDR3 is 16 residues long. CDR3 nucleotide sequence: TGTGCCAGCAGTCTAGGTCCGGGACAGGGGCTCAATGAGCAGTTCTTC. Its protein is CASSLGPGQGLNEQFF.

The chain joins TRBV4-3 to TRBJ2-1, with D unclear. The V gene lost 3 bases and the J gene lost 9 bases, with 9 bases spanning the gap. This CDR3 comprises 12 residues. The germline gives CDR1 LGHNA, CDR2 YSLEER. This CDR3 is CASSQRRGEQFF. CDR3 DNA: TGCGCCAGCAGCCAGAGACGCGGTGAGCAGTTCTTC.

The CDR3 DNA sequence: TGTGCCATCAGTGCAGGACTTTTACAAGAGACCCAGTACTTC. It yields the protein CAISAGLLQETQYF. The rearrangement links TRBV10-3 to TRBJ2-5; D possibly corresponds to TRBD2 (5 bases). CDR3 size: 14 residues. Trimming removed 4 bases at V and 2 bases at J, with 11 bases between. From germline, CDR1 is ENHRY and CDR2 SYGVKD.

This clonotype was counted at least ten times. The chain has TRBV29-1 and TRBJ2-5; 9 bases match TRBD1. V shed 6 bases and J 4 bases; nucleotides not matched to a gene: 6. This CDR3 comprises 13 residues. CDR1 is SQVTM, CDR2 ANQGSEA, per germline. The CDR3 region is CSVSVTGGETQYF. As DNA, the CDR3 is TGCAGCGTCTCCGTGACAGGGGGAGAGACCCAGTACTTC.

J is TRBJ2-7 and V is TRBV29-1, with D tentatively TRBD2 (6 bases). The germline CDR1 and CDR2 sequences are SQVTM and ANQGSEA. The CDR3 contains 10 residues. V shed 7 bases and J shed 7 bases, with 11 bases lying between them. Written as DNA, the CDR3 is TGCAGCGCCCGGGACTTTGAGCAGTACTTC. Its protein is CSARDFEQYF.

The chain joins TRBV20-1 to TRBJ1-1, with TRBD1 matching over 12 bases. CDR3 length: 16 residues. Germline loops: CDR1 DFQATT, CDR2 SNEGSKA (reference sequence). Losses at the gene ends were 5 bases for V and 6 bases for J; bases not matched to a gene: 13. DNA of the CDR3: TGCAGTGCTCGCGGGACAGGGGGCGCTTGGGGGTCTGAAGCTTTCTTT. Protein: CSARGTGGAWGSEAFF.

This clonotype was detected ten times or more. V gene TRBV7-9 combines with J gene TRBJ2-5; 9 bases agree with TRBD2. The CDR3 is 14 amino acids. Germline V gene lookup returns CDR1 SEHNR and CDR2 FQNEAQ (reference sequence). Unmatched junction bases numbered 4, after V lost 3 bases and J lost 5 bases. The CDR3 region has the DNA TGTGCCAGCAGCTTGACTAGCGGTCGGGAGACCCAGTACTTC. Protein product: CASSLTSGRETQYF.

This clonotype was observed many times. The chain carries TRBV12-3 or TRBV12-4 and TRBJ1-2; D gene ambiguous. V lost 5 bases, J lost 8 bases, and 12 bases lay in between. The CDR3 is 12 residues long. CDR3 bases: TGTGCCAGCAGTCCCGGGATGGGGGGCTACACCTTC. Translated, it gives CASSPGMGGYTF.

The rearrangement uses TRBV7-2 and TRBJ2-7, with 10 bases aligning to TRBD1. Germline CDR1 and CDR2: SGHTA and FQGNSA. V trimming: 6 bases; J trimming: 5 bases; junction bases outside the gene matches: 10. The CDR3 totals 15 residues. The CDR3 DNA follows: TGTGCCAGCAGTCTCGACAGGGGGCGAGTCGACGAGCAGTACTTC. Translation: CASSLDRGRVDEQYF.

This clonotype has more than one count but fewer than ten. The V and J genes are TRBV11-1 and TRBJ2-1; the match to TRBD1 covers 10 bases. The J call may be incorrect, as the DNA end agrees better with TRBJ2-7. Germline-derived CDR1 and CDR2 are SGHAT and FQDESV (reference sequence). This CDR3 is 17 amino acids long. The DNA of the CDR3 is TGTGCCAGCAGCTCTGGGACAGGGGCGCTCTCCTACAATGAGCAGTACTTC. Its translation is CASSSGTGALSYNEQYF.

This clonotype has a handful of counts. This chain joins TRBV12-3 or TRBV12-4 and TRBJ2-1; 7 bases fit TRBD1. The CDR3 contains 15 residues. Trimming at V came to 3 bases and at J to 1 base, leaving 3 bases not matched to a gene. CDR3 in amino acids: CASSFGTASYNEQFF. The CDR3 DNA reads as TGTGCCAGCAGTTTCGGGACAGCATCCTACAATGAGCAGTTCTTC.

CDR3 DNA sequence: TGCAGCGTTGAGGAGGAAAAACTGTTTTTT. Its translation: CSVEEEKLFF. The chain carries TRBV29-1 and TRBJ1-4, with no clear D. The CDR3 extends over 10 amino acids. The V end was cut by 3 bases, the J end by 8 bases, with 4 bases between. Germline assignment: CDR1 SQVTM and CDR2 ANQGSEA.

V gene TRBV13 combines with J gene TRBJ2-7, with unresolved D. CDR3 length: 15 amino acids. V gave up 2 bases and J gave up 7 bases, with 18 bases separating them. Per the germline V gene, CDR1 is PRHDT and CDR2 is FYEKMQ (reference sequence). CDR3 nucleotides: TGTGCCAGCAGCTTAAAAGCCCAGCCCTACAATGAGCAGTACTTC. Its protein product is CASSLKAQPYNEQYF.

J is TRBJ2-7 and V is TRBV7-8; D unresolved. Per the germline V gene, CDR1 is SGHVS and CDR2 is FQNEAQ. The CDR3 has 14 residues. Trimming left V 6 bases short and J 6 bases short, with 18 bases between. The CDR3 here is CASRITAFNGEQYF. CDR3 sequence (DNA): TGTGCCAGCAGGATAACGGCTTTCAATGGCGAGCAGTACTTC. Based on the CDR3 plus reference TRBV7-8 and TRBJ2-7, the full variable domain is GAGVSQSPRYKVAKRGQDVALRCDPISGHVSLFWYQQALGQGPEFLTYFQNEAQLDKSGLPSDRFFAERPEGSVSTLKIQRTQQEDSAVYLCASRITAFNGEQYFGPGTRLTVT.

The table lists this clonotype with a count of one. Relative to the germline gene, one junction end is altered; a read error may explain this. V is TRBV10-2 and J is TRBJ2-1; 8 nucleotides align to TRBD1. Germline-derived CDR1 and CDR2 are WSHSY and SAAADI. The CDR3 length is 15 residues. The CDR3 nucleotides are TGCGCCAGCAGGGCCGGGACAGGCTCCTACAATGGGCAGTTCTTC. Protein sequence: CASRAGTGSYNGQFF.